This passage covers 4 T cell receptor beta chains from one sample sequenced in a study of blood T cells in healthy people across ages. Alongside a J-beta primer mix, a sample-barcoded 5' primer served in a second PCR lasting about 6 to 12 cycles. TCRdb redid the calling of the 5' RACE reads with MiXCR, one entry per CDR3 protein. The sample lists about 1.6 million distinct CDR3 sequences, about 35% seen once, with around 11% in the top ten. The material sequenced was blood. The receptors come from a young woman in good health.

This rearrangement joins TRBV2 to TRBJ2-1, with D possibly called TRBD1 or TRBD2 (5 bases each). Germline-derived CDR1 and CDR2 are SNHLY and FYNNEI. CDR3 size: 17 residues. Trimming shortened V by 1 base and J by 0 bases, and 13 bases separated the two germline ends. The DNA for the CDR3 is TGTGCCAGCAGTGAAGTGGGGGACCGTAGCTCCTACAATGAGCAGTTCTTC. It is translated as CASSEVGDRSSYNEQFF.

This clonotype was recorded once. The genes are TRBV29-1 and TRBJ2-1; 12 nucleotides align to TRBD1. V shed 5 bases and J 1 base; nucleotides not matched to a gene: 6. Germline-derived CDR1 and CDR2 are SQVTM and ANQGSEA. CDR3 length: 16 amino acids. The CDR3 spells CSVTGTGGLSYNEQFF. For the CDR3, the DNA is TGCAGCGTTACCGGGACAGGGGGCCTGTCCTACAATGAGCAGTTCTTC.

This clonotype came up once. J is TRBJ1-1 and V is TRBV29-1, with D possibly being TRBD1 (6 bases). Trimming pared 2 bases from V and 3 bases from J, leaving 10 bases between. Germline values: CDR1 SQVTM, CDR2 ANQGSEA. CDR3 length: 13 residues. CDR3 nucleotides: TGCAGCGTTGAATTAGCAGGGGACACTGAAGCTTTCTTT. This gives the protein CSVELAGDTEAFF.

The CDR3 DNA reads as TGCGCCAGCAGGGGACTAGCGGGAGTCGCAGATACGCAGTATTTT. Translating it yields CASRGLAGVADTQYF. The gene calls are TRBV5-1 and TRBJ2-3; 14 positions match TRBD2. The junction had 3 bases not matched to a gene; V was cut back by 5 bases and J by 4 bases. Germline V gene lookup returns CDR1 SGHRS and CDR2 YFSETQ. The CDR3 has 15 residues.